This T cell receptor beta chain was captured by sequencing in a study of cytomegalovirus exposure and HLA in healthy donors. Turning to the study itself: Earlier results showed almost 120 million unique TCR beta sequences derived from roughly 190 million T cells.

This CDR3 is 11 amino acids long. The germline V gene has CDR1 ENHRY and CDR2 SYGVKD. V dropped 10 bases and J dropped 3 bases, with 10 bases sitting between them. As for this clone: Its specificity is unknown.

Whole-study results and caveats: Reportedly, a later analysis found an Asian-associated ancestry cluster had fewer N-insertions than the approximately 700-donor mean. For cytomegalovirus status, the classifier reportedly gave diagnoses with high specificity and sensitivity.

The PCR used 60 Vbeta and 13 Jbeta primers. Only in-frame clones appear in the TCRdb table, and some are missing; sequencing was by immunoSEQ multiplex PCR. The sample carries around 120,000 clones, roughly 78% recorded once. The source of this sequence is a woman aged 40-49 years in good health and CMV-seronegative. The gene calls are TRBV10-3 and TRBJ2-7, with D possibly being TRBD2 (5 bases). The material sequenced was PBMCs. The CDR3 DNA sequence: TGTGCCACCGGACTCCTCTACGAGCAGTACTTC. Encoded protein: CATGLLYEQYF.